The clone carrying this T cell receptor (beta chain) has only a few counts. Its antigen is undetermined. Trimming removed 0 bases at V and 0 bases at J, with 7 bases between. The CDR3 runs to 15 residues. Germline CDR1 LGHNA, CDR2 YNFKEQ. The sample originates from a study of molecular identifiers for immune sequencing clone quantification. On the study more broadly: Replicates partitioned RNA from around 18,000 or 91,000 naive CD8 cells into five parts, sequencing four.

Findings of the study overall: Clone sizes that are highly expanded could be underestimated when identical TCR molecules share a barcode.

Each CDR3 protein is one row after TCRdb ran MiXCR on the PCR reads. The sample records 490,000 or so distinct CDR3 sequences, 25% being singletons. Sequenced: naive CD8+ T cells from blood, with Jurkat cell RNA spiked in. Subset indicated: FACS-sorted CD8+CD4-CCR7+CD45RA+ naive T cells. This TCR derives from a human donor in good health. Some libraries in this study had Jurkat cell RNA spiked in. The rearrangement joins TRBV4-2 to TRBJ2-3; D is undetermined. CDR3 coding DNA: TGTGCCAGCAGCCAAGATACGGACAGCACAGATACGCAGTATTTT. Translation gives CASSQDTDSTDTQYF.